This T cell receptor beta chain was profiled in a study of blood T cells in healthy people across ages. V lost 0 bases and J lost 10, with 8 bases in between. Germline CDR1 LNHNV, CDR2 YYDKDF (reference sequence). There are 12 residues in the CDR3. The use of a sample-barcoded 5' primer and a J-beta primer mix characterized a second PCR of roughly 7 to 11 cycles. From the 5' RACE reads, TCRdb called clonotypes with MiXCR, one entry per CDR3 protein. The table includes about 680,000 distinct CDR3 sequences, roughly 50% detected once. This TCR was recovered from a woman in her sixties in good health. The chain couples TRBV15 to TRBJ2-3; no clear D. Material: blood. Here the CDR3 reads CATSRDQTSQYF. The CDR3, as DNA: TGTGCCACCAGCAGAGATCAGACGTCGCAGTATTTT. The variable domain in full, with the rest retrieved from reference TRBV15 and TRBJ2-3, is DAMVIQNPRYQVTQFGKPVTLSCSQTLNHNVMYWYQQKSSQAPKLLFHYYDKDFNNEADTPDNFQSRRPNTSFCFLDIRSPGLGDTAMYLCATSRDQTSQYFGPGTRLTVL.